This T cell receptor (beta chain) derives from a study of cytomegalovirus exposure and HLA in healthy donors. Overall study findings and caveats: A classifier reportedly called cytomegalovirus status with high sensitivity and specificity.

Germline V gives CDR1 MNHEY, CDR2 SVGAGI. There are 14 residues in the CDR3. Trimming took 2 bases from V and 10 from J, leaving 12 bases between them. As concerns this clone: Antigen specificity is unknown.

Primers included in the PCR were 60 Vbeta and 13 Jbeta primers. TCRdb keeps only in-frame clones here, not all; method: immunoSEQ multiplex PCR. Its clone listing holds tens of thousands of clones. The clonotype originates from a female donor in good health and CMV-seronegative. The V gene is TRBV6-5, the J gene TRBJ1-6; D might be TRBD1 (5 bases). Sequenced sample: PBMCs. The CDR3 region has the DNA TGTGCCAGCAGTTACCGTCAGGCAGGGTCACCCCTCCACTTT. Translated, it gives CASSYRQAGSPLHF.